This TCR beta chain was documented in a study of cytomegalovirus exposure and HLA in healthy donors. Whole-study findings and limits: Available immune exposure information was restricted to CMV serostatus only.

With 60 Vbeta and 13 Jbeta primers, the PCR was carried out. Clones were sequenced by immunoSEQ multiplex PCR, and TCRdb holds only the in-frame ones, with some missing. The sample holds about 170,000 clones, about 85% seen once. The CDR3 has 14 residues. Germline lookup yields CDR1 MDHEN and CDR2 SYDVKM. Comment on this clone: Antigen specificity is unknown. Relative to the germline gene, one junction end is altered; a read error may explain this.

The source is a man younger than 45 in good health and CMV-seropositive. The sequenced sample was PBMCs. This sequence joins TRBV28 and TRBJ2-5; tentatively, D is TRBD1 (6 bases). DNA of the CDR3: TGTGCCAGCGGTTTCTCCGGGACACAAGAGACCCAGTACTTC. Its protein is CASGFSGTQETQYF.